The TCR beta chain under discussion was sequenced for a study of cytomegalovirus exposure and HLA in healthy donors. A note on this clone: Antigen specificity is unknown.

Findings of the study overall: Listed as cytomegalovirus-associated were approximately 160 TCR beta chains. The CMV antigen specificity of three CMV-associated chains was confirmed through in vitro analysis.

The PCR was carried out with 60 Vbeta primers and 13 Jbeta primers. The method was immunoSEQ multiplex PCR; TCRdb's version includes in-frame clones alone and lacks a portion of them. The sample holds about 110,000 clones; approximately 80% are singletons and the top ten take around 3%. Sequences were obtained from PBMCs. The origin of this receptor is a woman in her late teens or twenties in good health and CMV-seropositive.

The CDR3, as DNA: TGTGCCAGCAGTTACTCCGAAGACAGGAACAATGAGCAGTTCTTC. Translating it yields CASSYSEDRNNEQFF. The V gene is TRBV6-6, the J gene TRBJ2-1; a possible D gene is TRBD1 (6 bases). CDR1 MNHNY and CDR2 SVGAGI come from the germline V gene (reference sequence). Trimming pared 0 bases from V and 5 bases from J, leaving 11 bases between. The CDR3 runs 15 residues.